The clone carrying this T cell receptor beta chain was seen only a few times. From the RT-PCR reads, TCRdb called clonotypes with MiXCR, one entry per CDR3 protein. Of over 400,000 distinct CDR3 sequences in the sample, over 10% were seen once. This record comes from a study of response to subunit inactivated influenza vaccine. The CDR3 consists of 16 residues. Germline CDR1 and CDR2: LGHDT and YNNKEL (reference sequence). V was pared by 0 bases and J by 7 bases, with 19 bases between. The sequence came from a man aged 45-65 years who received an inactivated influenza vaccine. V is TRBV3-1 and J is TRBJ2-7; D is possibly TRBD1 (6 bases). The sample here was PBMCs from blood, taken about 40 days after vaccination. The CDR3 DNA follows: TGTGCCAGCAGCCAAGAGGGAGTGGGACAACTTGGGGAGCAGTACTTC. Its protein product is CASSQEGVGQLGEQYF.